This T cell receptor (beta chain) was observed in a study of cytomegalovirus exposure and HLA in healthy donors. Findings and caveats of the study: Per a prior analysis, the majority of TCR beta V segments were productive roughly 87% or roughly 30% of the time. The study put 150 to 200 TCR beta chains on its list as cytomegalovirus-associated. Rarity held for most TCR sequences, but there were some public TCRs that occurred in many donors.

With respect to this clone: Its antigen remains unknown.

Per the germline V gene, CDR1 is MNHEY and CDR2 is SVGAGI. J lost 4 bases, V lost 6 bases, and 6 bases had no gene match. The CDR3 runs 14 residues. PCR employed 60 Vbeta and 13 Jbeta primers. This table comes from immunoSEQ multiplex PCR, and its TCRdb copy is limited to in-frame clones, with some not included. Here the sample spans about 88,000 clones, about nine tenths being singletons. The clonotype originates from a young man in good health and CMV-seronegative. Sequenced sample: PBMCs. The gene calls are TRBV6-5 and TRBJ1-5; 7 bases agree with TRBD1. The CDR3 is CASRRGTDNQPQHF. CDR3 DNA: TGTGCCAGCAGACGGGGGACAGATAATCAGCCCCAGCATTTT.